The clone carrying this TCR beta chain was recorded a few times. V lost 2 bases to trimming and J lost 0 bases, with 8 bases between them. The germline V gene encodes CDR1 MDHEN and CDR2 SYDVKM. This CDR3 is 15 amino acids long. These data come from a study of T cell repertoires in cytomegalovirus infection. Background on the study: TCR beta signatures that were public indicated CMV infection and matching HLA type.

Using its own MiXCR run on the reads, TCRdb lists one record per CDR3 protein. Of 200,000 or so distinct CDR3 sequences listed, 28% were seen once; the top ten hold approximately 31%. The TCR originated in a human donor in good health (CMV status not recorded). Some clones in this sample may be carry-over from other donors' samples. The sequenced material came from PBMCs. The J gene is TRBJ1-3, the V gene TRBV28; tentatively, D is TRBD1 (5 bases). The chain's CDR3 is CASSLGHLSGNTIYF. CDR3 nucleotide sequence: TGTGCCAGCAGTTTAGGACACCTCTCTGGAAACACCATATATTTT.